This TCR beta chain was recorded in a study of blood T cell repertoires in COVID-19. Study-wide background: There were acute and convalescent COVID-19 samples, and they came from the United States, Italy and Spain.

Germline assignment: CDR1 KGHSH and CDR2 LQKENI. There are 16 residues in the CDR3. Trimming took 3 bases from V and 3 from J; bases not matched to a gene: 4. TCRdb's table, derived via immunoSEQ multiplex PCR, lists solely in-frame clones and lacks some. The sample has 250,000 or so clones, 70% to 90% seen once. The clonotype comes from a woman between 55 and 75 years old with active or convalescent COVID-19. The chain recombines TRBV18 with TRBJ2-2; 10 bases align to TRBD1. The sample comprised peripheral blood. CDR3 in DNA: TGTGCCAGCTCACCTAGGACAGGGGGAGACACCGGGGAGCTGTTTTTT. It codes for CASSPRTGGDTGELFF.